Listed here are 10 T cell receptor beta chains from one sample, sequenced in a study of shared clonotypes between healthy human individuals. TCRdb keeps only in-frame clones here, not all; method: immunoSEQ multiplex PCR. The sample gives 2 million to 3 million clones, 80% to 95% of which show up once; around 0.37% is in the top ten. The specimen was naive CD4+ T cells from PBMCs. Subset described: CD45RA+ positively selected. These receptors came from a man younger than 35 in good health. Some clones in this sample may be carry-over from other donors' samples.

V usage is TRBV2 and J usage is TRBJ2-7; 13 positions match TRBD2. The germline gives CDR1 SNHLY, CDR2 FYNNEI. After removal of 8 bases from V and 3 bases from J, the junction contained 19 bases not matched to a gene. The CDR3 contains 19 residues. The CDR3 is CASGVLTGLAGLGGYEQYF. CDR3 coding DNA: TGTGCCAGCGGAGTACTCACGGGACTAGCGGGGCTTGGCGGCTACGAGCAGTACTTC. The full variable domain, its missing parts supplied by reference TRBV2 and TRBJ2-7, is EPEVTQTPSHQVTQMGQEVILRCVPISNHLYFYWYRQILGQKVEFLVSFYNNEISEKSEIFDDQFSVERPDGSNFTLKIRSTKLEDSAMYFCASGVLTGLAGLGGYEQYFGPGTRLTVT.

This sequence joins TRBV6-1 and TRBJ2-7; D perhaps matches TRBD1 (6 bases). CDR3 size: 13 residues. Germline V gene sequence: CDR1 MNHNS, CDR2 SASEGT. V lost 7 bases to trimming and J lost 1 base, with 11 bases between them. The CDR3 coding sequence is TGTGCCAGCATCGACAGGACATCCTACGAGCAGTACTTC. Translated, it gives CASIDRTSYEQYF.

The chain combines TRBV28 with TRBJ2-5, with a weak D call TRBD1 (6 bases). Germline-derived CDR1 and CDR2 are MDHEN and SYDVKM. The length of the CDR3 is 16 residues. The ends were cut back, 5 bases at V and 1 base at J, with 17 bases in the middle. The CDR3 region has the DNA TGTGCCAGCAGTGCCTCCCCTACAGGGACCCAAGAGACCCAGTACTTC. This sequence encodes CASSASPTGTQETQYF.

The chain uses TRBV28 and TRBJ2-4, with 9 bases that match TRBD1. The CDR3 runs 18 residues. The germline V gene encodes CDR1 MDHEN and CDR2 SYDVKM. Germline trimming cut 5 bases from V and 1 base from J; bases unmatched to any gene: 12. The CDR3 loop is CASSPDRDRDQAKNIQYF. The CDR3 DNA follows: TGTGCCAGCAGTCCGGACCGGGACAGGGATCAGGCCAAAAACATTCAGTACTTC.

The J gene is TRBJ2-3, the V gene TRBV25-1; possibly TRBD1 for D (6 bases). CDR1 is MGHDK and CDR2 is SYGVNS in the germline V gene. The CDR3 is made up of 14 amino acids. The V end lost 4 bases, the J end lost 1 base, and 9 bases lay between the germline ends. The CDR3 nucleotides read TGTGCCAGCAGTGCCTGGACAGGCACAGATACGCAGTATTTT. Its translation: CASSAWTGTDTQYF.

The CDR3 sequence is CASSLGVTVREAFF. CDR3 DNA sequence: TGCGCCAGCAGCTTGGGTGTGACAGTCCGTGAAGCTTTCTTT. V usage is TRBV5-1 and J usage is TRBJ1-1, with a weak D call TRBD1 (5 bases). The CDR3 is 14 residues long. V was trimmed by 0 bases and J by 7 bases, leaving 13 bases between them. Germline V lookup: CDR1 SGHRS, CDR2 YFSETQ.

This clone was found once. The rearrangement joins TRBV9 to TRBJ2-2, with 10 nucleotides matching TRBD2. V gave up 4 bases and J gave up 2 bases; unmatched junction bases: 5. From germline, CDR1 is SGDLS and CDR2 YYNGEE. The CDR3 loop spans 16 amino acids. The CDR3 sequence is CASSRRLAGNTGELFF. DNA of the CDR3: TGTGCCAGCAGCCGTCGACTAGCGGGCAACACCGGGGAGCTGTTTTTT.

The rearrangement links TRBV4-1 to TRBJ1-5; 9 bases match TRBD1. The germline CDR1 and CDR2 sequences are MGHRA and YSYEKL. The J segment lost 2 bases and the V segment lost 3 bases, leaving 8 bases of the junction unmatched. There are 17 residues in the CDR3. The CDR3 DNA follows: TGCGCCAGCAGCCAGGGACAGGGAATTACAGGCAATCAGCCCCAGCATTTT. Translation: CASSQGQGITGNQPQHF.

The V gene is TRBV29-1, the J gene TRBJ1-1; tentative D call: TRBD1 (5 bases). Germline V lookup: CDR1 SQVTM, CDR2 ANQGSEA. CDR3 size: 13 residues. V lost 5 bases and J 4 bases, leaving 14 bases between the germline ends. For the CDR3, the DNA is TGCAGCGTTAGTTTGGGGGGAGGCACTGAAGCTTTCTTT. Amino acids: CSVSLGGGTEAFF.

The chain recombines TRBV6-5 with TRBJ2-7; TRBD2 agrees at 7 bases. Germline V lookup: CDR1 MNHEY, CDR2 SVGAGI. The CDR3 consists of 15 residues. V gave up 5 bases and J gave up 7 bases; unmatched junction bases: 14. CDR3 in DNA: TGTGCCAGCAGTCCCTCTAGCGGTTCTCTGGTGGAGCAGTACTTC. Translated, it gives CASSPSSGSLVEQYF.